What follows is one TCR beta chain and its context. Once extracted for a subset, genomic DNA was divided evenly among several immunoSEQ plates. The data were produced by immunoSEQ multiplex PCR, yet TCRdb's version contains in-frame clones alone and is incomplete. The table has about 480,000 clones, about four fifths seen once; the top ten hold 13%. These data are taken from a study of shared clonotypes between healthy human individuals. V was clipped by 5 bases and J by 12 bases; unmatched bases: 16. In germline, CDR1 is MDHEN, CDR2 SYDVKM. The CDR3 is made up of 16 amino acids. The sample was PBMCs. The chain joins TRBV28 to TRBJ2-1; TRBD2 agrees at 10 bases. This sequence originates from a woman in her thirties or forties in good health. Some clones in this sample may be carry-over from other donors' samples. CDR3 amino acids: CASSTPSAGGPAGQFF. The DNA of the CDR3 is TGTGCCAGCAGTACCCCCTCAGCGGGAGGGCCAGCAGGGCAGTTCTTC.